Listed here are 15 T cell receptor beta chains from one sample, sequenced in a study of T cell responses to AZD1222 COVID-19 vaccine. Sequenced by immunoSEQ multiplex PCR; TCRdb stores in-frame clones only, minus some. This sample yields about 8,000 clones, of which around 87% are seen a single time; approximately 6.8% belongs to the top ten. This specimen was peripheral blood, taken 28 days after the second AZD1222 dose. These receptors originate from an adult who received the AZD1222 COVID-19 vaccine.

The sample holds a few counts of this clone. The V call is TRBV19, the J call TRBJ2-1; maybe TRBD2 (6 bases). This CDR3 has 13 amino acids. Germline CDR1 LNHDA, CDR2 SQIVND (reference sequence). Trimming took off 3 bases at V and 4 bases at J, with 7 bases between the two ends. This CDR3 reads CASSIGGYNEQFF. The CDR3 region has the DNA TGTGCCAGTAGTATTGGGGGGTACAATGAGCAGTTCTTC.

This clone was observed a single time. This chain connects TRBV20-1 to TRBJ2-1; D not resolved. Germline CDR1 is DFQATT and CDR2 is SNEGSKA (reference sequence). With 5 bases removed from V and 9 bases from J, the gap between germline ends came to 11 bases. The CDR3 is 11 amino acids. The CDR3 region is CSAPLFTEQFF. DNA of the CDR3: TGCAGTGCTCCCTTATTCACTGAGCAGTTCTTC.

This rearrangement joins TRBV29-1 to TRBJ2-5, with unresolved D. This CDR3 contains 16 residues. With 5 bases removed from V and 5 bases from J, the gap between germline ends came to 24 bases. CDR1 SQVTM and CDR2 ANQGSEA come from the germline V gene. This chain's CDR3 is CSVSRSLVIGWETQYF. CDR3 bases: TGCAGCGTTTCACGGTCCCTGGTAATCGGTTGGGAGACCCAGTACTTC.

This chain links TRBV27 with TRBJ2-7; TRBD2 matches at 11 bases. The CDR3 length is 16 residues. The V segment lost 5 bases and the J segment 3 bases; nucleotides outside the gene matches: 9. CDR1 is MNHEY, CDR2 SMNVEV, per germline (reference sequence). The CDR3 spells CASSQPSGTSGYEQYF. The CDR3 DNA sequence: TGTGCCAGCAGTCAGCCCAGCGGGACTAGCGGCTACGAGCAGTACTTC.

This rearrangement joins TRBV29-1 to TRBJ1-5, with 7 positions matching TRBD1. Per the germline V gene, CDR1 is SQVTM and CDR2 is ANQGSEA. The CDR3 covers 13 residues. J gave up 4 bases and V 6 bases, and 6 bases lay outside the gene matches. CDR3 nucleotide sequence: TGCAGCGTCGCACAGGGGCAAAATCAGCCCCAGCATTTT. Protein: CSVAQGQNQPQHF.

The J gene is TRBJ1-5, the V gene TRBV10-3; 7 nucleotides line up with TRBD1. Germline assignment: CDR1 ENHRY and CDR2 SYGVKD. V was pared by 10 bases and J by 0 bases, with 15 bases of the junction left unmatched. This CDR3 spans 17 amino acids. The CDR3 bases are TGTGCCACCAGAGGGGGCGGGCAGTCCGATAGCAATCAGCCCCAGCATTTT. Translation gives CATRGGGQSDSNQPQHF.

V usage is TRBV9 and J usage is TRBJ1-1; unclear D gene. The CDR3 runs to 14 residues. Germline CDR1 reads SGDLS; CDR2 reads YYNGEE. V was clipped by 0 bases and J by 11 bases, with 17 bases between them. Here the CDR3 DNA reads TGTGCCAGCAGCGTAGAGGCCCACAGCCTTGAGGCTTTCTTT. It is translated as CASSVEAHSLEAFF.

The gene calls are TRBV28 and TRBJ1-2; D perhaps matches TRBD1 (6 bases). The germline gives CDR1 MDHEN, CDR2 SYDVKM. CDR3 length: 14 amino acids. V was trimmed by 4 bases and J by 7 bases, leaving 16 bases between them. The CDR3 protein is CASSSPSGTRGYTF. The CDR3 nucleotides are TGTGCCAGCAGTTCTCCTTCAGGGACACGTGGCTACACCTTC.

Only one count was recorded for this clone. V is TRBV7-3 and J is TRBJ2-3, with D tentatively TRBD2 (5 bases). Germline V lookup: CDR1 SGHTA, CDR2 FQGTGA. Trimming stripped 4 bases from V and 6 bases from J, with 8 bases between. This CDR3 is built from 12 residues. CDR3 residues: CASSYSGDTQYF. The CDR3 nucleotides read TGTGCCAGCAGCTACAGCGGTGATACGCAGTATTTT.

This chain joins TRBV28 and TRBJ2-2; the match to TRBD1 covers 10 bases. The trim removed 5 bases at V and 4 bases at J, leaving 10 bases unmatched. Germline V gene lookup returns CDR1 MDHEN and CDR2 SYDVKM. The CDR3 covers 17 residues. The CDR3 spells CASSTRTGGVSTGELFF. The CDR3 region has the DNA TGTGCCAGCAGTACCCGGACAGGGGGAGTAAGCACCGGGGAGCTGTTTTTT.

The chain uses TRBV19 and TRBJ2-1; 8 positions match TRBD2. In germline, CDR1 is LNHDA, CDR2 SQIVND (reference sequence). V shed 5 bases, J shed 4 bases, and the junction held 7 bases outside the gene matches. The CDR3 has 15 amino acids. CDR3 in DNA: TGTGCCAGTAGTCCGACTAGCGTCTCGTACAATGAGCAGTTCTTC. Residues: CASSPTSVSYNEQFF.

The chain uses TRBV10-3 and TRBJ1-5, with 12 bases aligning to TRBD1. Per the germline V gene, CDR1 is ENHRY and CDR2 is SYGVKD. Trimming took 4 bases from V and 6 from J; bases not matched to a gene: 4. The CDR3 covers 15 residues. CDR3 nucleotide sequence: TGTGCCATCAGTGTCGGGACAGGGGGCTTTCAGCCCCAGCATTTT. Its translation: CAISVGTGGFQPQHF.

The gene calls are TRBV3-1 (or the pseudogene TRBV3-2) and TRBJ2-1, with D maybe TRBD2 (6 bases). Germline-derived CDR1 and CDR2 are LGHDT and YNNKEL (reference sequence). The germline V and J ends were trimmed by 2 bases and 0 bases, with 11 bases remaining between them. The CDR3 contains 16 residues. The CDR3 region is CASSQLTTSSYNEQFF. Written as DNA, the CDR3 is TGTGCCAGCAGCCAACTGACGACTAGCTCCTACAATGAGCAGTTCTTC.

The rearrangement uses TRBV7-8 and TRBJ2-2, with D possibly TRBD2 on 5 matching bases. The CDR3 spans 14 residues. CDR1 SGHVS and CDR2 FQNEAQ come from the germline V gene. The CDR3 DNA sequence: TGTGCTAGCGAGAGAATTAGCCTCACCGGGGAGCTGTTTTTT. Its translation is CASERISLTGELFF.

The CDR3 DNA follows: TGTGCCAGCAGCCAAGGGGGTGCTAACTATGGCTACACCTTC. Translating gives CASSQGGANYGYTF. The rearrangement links TRBV4-2 to TRBJ1-2; D is undetermined. The CDR3 has 14 amino acids. Germline V gene data show CDR1 as LGHNA and CDR2 as YNFKEQ. Trimming took off 1 base at V and 0 bases at J, with 6 bases between the two ends.